Listed below are T cell receptor beta chains from one sample, sequenced in a study of response to subunit inactivated influenza vaccine. MiXCR was run by TCRdb on the RT-PCR reads, yielding one entry per CDR3 protein. Among hundreds of thousands of distinct CDR3 sequences listed, 11% to 15% were seen once. Sequences were derived from PBMCs from blood, sampled 14 to 15 days before vaccination. The receptors shown here come from a man aged 45 to 65 who received an inactivated influenza vaccine. CDR3s include the opening cysteine and the closing phenylalanine or tryptophan. The D gene is left open where the match is weak. Clone size appears in some rows only: once, few, many, or a class for an expanded clone.

D gene: TRBD1
V gene: TRBV12-3/TRBV12-4
clone size: -
CDR3 length: 14
J gene: TRBJ2-1
CDR3 DNA: TGTGCCAGCAGTTTAGCGACAGGGTACAATGAGCAGTTCTTC
CDR3 protein: CASSLATGYNEQFF

D gene: TRBD2
V gene: TRBV6-4
clone size: many
CDR3 length: 16
J gene: TRBJ2-3
CDR3 DNA: TGTGCCAGCAGTGAGTCGACTAGCGGGGCGACAGATACGCAGTATTTT
CDR3 protein: CASSESTSGATDTQYF

D gene: TRBD2
V gene: TRBV29-1
clone size: many
CDR3 length: 14
J gene: TRBJ2-1
CDR3 DNA: TGCAGCGTTGACCGAGCGGGAGGGGGAAATGAGCAGTTCTTC
CDR3 protein: CSVDRAGGGNEQFF

D gene: TRBD2
V gene: TRBV27
clone size: many
CDR3 length: 16
J gene: TRBJ2-1
CDR3 DNA: TGTGCCAGCAGTTTATTAGTGGGAGCGGGATACAATGAGCAGTTCTTC
CDR3 protein: CASSLLVGAGYNEQFF

D gene: TRBD2
V gene: TRBV24-1
clone size: -
CDR3 length: 13
J gene: TRBJ2-7
CDR3 DNA: TGTGCCACCAGTGACGTGGGGAGGGGCGAGCAGTACTTC
CDR3 protein: CATSDVGRGEQYF

D gene: -
V gene: TRBV11-2
clone size: -
CDR3 length: 14
J gene: TRBJ2-1
CDR3 DNA: TGTGCCAGCAGCTTAAGGGTGGGGGGGCTCTCTCAGTTCTTC
CDR3 protein: CASSLRVGGLSQFF

D gene: -
V gene: TRBV7-2
clone size: few
CDR3 length: 16
J gene: TRBJ2-7
CDR3 DNA: TGTGCCAGCAGCCCCACGACCCGGGTCGGAGCTTACGAGCAGTACTTC
CDR3 protein: CASSPTTRVGAYEQYF

D gene: -
V gene: TRBV11-2
clone size: few
CDR3 length: 15
J gene: TRBJ2-5
CDR3 DNA: TGTGCCAGCAGCCTGAACGTGAGGGTGACAGAGACCCAGTACTTC
CDR3 protein: CASSLNVRVTETQYF

D gene: -
V gene: TRBV9
clone size: -
CDR3 length: 17
J gene: TRBJ2-2
CDR3 DNA: TGTGCCAGCAGCGTCGAGGCGGGGAATGTTAACACCGGGGAGCTGTTTTTT
CDR3 protein: CASSVEAGNVNTGELFF

D gene: TRBD1
V gene: TRBV5-1
clone size: -
CDR3 length: 14
J gene: TRBJ2-3
CDR3 DNA: TGCGCCCGCAGCCCACGACAGGGGAAAGATACGCAGTATTTT
CDR3 protein: CARSPRQGKDTQYF

D gene: -
V gene: TRBV10-3
clone size: -
CDR3 length: 14
J gene: TRBJ2-1
CDR3 DNA: TGTGCCATCAGTTGGGAGCCGCGCGAGCATGAGCAGTTCTTC
CDR3 protein: CAISWEPREHEQFF

D gene: -
V gene: TRBV10-3
clone size: -
CDR3 length: 17
J gene: TRBJ2-5
CDR3 DNA: TGTGCCATCAGTGAGTCGGGGGGTTGGCTGAACCAAGAGACCCAGTACTTC
CDR3 protein: CAISESGGWLNQETQYF

D gene: TRBD2
V gene: TRBV20-1
clone size: -
CDR3 length: 15
J gene: TRBJ2-5
CDR3 DNA: TGCAGTGCTAGAGACGGGGGGGCATACCAAGAGACCCAGTACTTC
CDR3 protein: CSARDGGAYQETQYF

D gene: TRBD2
V gene: TRBV5-1
clone size: -
CDR3 length: 17
J gene: TRBJ2-7
CDR3 DNA: TGCGCCAGCAGCTTTGGGTCGACTAGCGGGAGAATCCACGAGCAGTACTTC
CDR3 protein: CASSFGSTSGRIHEQYF

D gene: -
V gene: TRBV5-1
clone size: -
CDR3 length: 11
J gene: TRBJ2-7
CDR3 DNA: TGCGCCAGCAGCTTCGAACGCGAGCAGTACTTC
CDR3 protein: CASSFEREQYF

D gene: -
V gene: TRBV20-1
clone size: -
CDR3 length: 15
J gene: TRBJ2-3
CDR3 DNA: TGCAGTGCTCCCCTTGTAGGGGCGCGTGGAGATACGCAGTATTTT
CDR3 protein: CSAPLVGARGDTQYF

D gene: -
V gene: TRBV12-3/TRBV12-4
clone size: few
CDR3 length: 15
J gene: TRBJ2-1
CDR3 DNA: TGTGCCAGCAGAAACCAAATCACTAGCTGGAATGAGCAGTTCTTC
CDR3 protein: CASRNQITSWNEQFF

D gene: -
V gene: TRBV20-1
clone size: -
CDR3 length: 16
J gene: TRBJ2-1
CDR3 DNA: TGCAGTGCTAGAGATGTCAAGCGTAGCTCCTACAATGAGCAGTTCTTC
CDR3 protein: CSARDVKRSSYNEQFF

D gene: -
V gene: TRBV5-1
clone size: -
CDR3 length: 15
J gene: TRBJ1-1
CDR3 DNA: TGCGCCAGCAGCTTGGGCCAAGGGAGGAGCACTGAAGCTTTCTTT
CDR3 protein: CASSLGQGRSTEAFF

D gene: TRBD1
V gene: TRBV2
clone size: few
CDR3 length: 11
J gene: TRBJ2-5
CDR3 DNA: TGTGCCAGCAGAGGACAGGGTTCCCAGTACTTC
CDR3 protein: CASRGQGSQYF

D gene: -
V gene: TRBV7-2
clone size: few
CDR3 length: 16
J gene: TRBJ2-2
CDR3 DNA: TGTGCCAGCAGTTCCAGGGCCTCTTCATCCACCGGGGAGCTGTTTTTT
CDR3 protein: CASSSRASSSTGELFF

D gene: -
V gene: TRBV20-1
clone size: few
CDR3 length: 15
J gene: TRBJ2-1
CDR3 DNA: TGCAGTGCTAGAAAGTTGTCGAGCTCCTACAATGAGCAGTTCTTC
CDR3 protein: CSARKLSSSYNEQFF

D gene: -
V gene: TRBV4-1
clone size: once
CDR3 length: 15
J gene: TRBJ2-3
CDR3 DNA: TGCGCCAGCAGCCAACCTGCGTTGGGCACAGATACGCAGTATTTT
CDR3 protein: CASSQPALGTDTQYF

D gene: TRBD2
V gene: TRBV6-5
clone size: -
CDR3 length: 16
J gene: TRBJ2-1
CDR3 DNA: TGTGCCAGCAGTTACTCGAAAACGGGAGGGCCGATTGAGCAGTTCTTC
CDR3 protein: CASSYSKTGGPIEQFF

D gene: -
V gene: TRBV5-1
clone size: many
CDR3 length: 14
J gene: TRBJ2-1
CDR3 DNA: TGCGCCAGCAGCTTATCCGGGAGTCGCAATGAGCAGTTCTTC
CDR3 protein: CASSLSGSRNEQFF

D gene: TRBD2
V gene: TRBV20-1
clone size: many
CDR3 length: 14
J gene: TRBJ2-3
CDR3 DNA: TGCAGTGCGCAGGGGGGACTAGCGGGGGGGCCGCAGTATTTT
CDR3 protein: CSAQGGLAGGPQYF

D gene: -
V gene: TRBV4-1
clone size: -
CDR3 length: 14
J gene: TRBJ1-1
CDR3 DNA: TGCGCCAGCAGCCAAGACGTTCGGGCGAATGAAGCTTTCTTT
CDR3 protein: CASSQDVRANEAFF

D gene: -
V gene: TRBV5-1
clone size: few
CDR3 length: 16
J gene: TRBJ2-3
CDR3 DNA: TGCGCCAGCAGCTTGGGCAGCTCCACTAGCACAGATACGCAGTATTTT
CDR3 protein: CASSLGSSTSTDTQYF

D gene: -
V gene: TRBV12-3/TRBV12-4
clone size: few
CDR3 length: 14
J gene: TRBJ2-7
CDR3 DNA: TGTGCCAGCAGTTTTCGTGGCCAGGTAGGCGAGCAGTACTTC
CDR3 protein: CASSFRGQVGEQYF

D gene: TRBD1
V gene: TRBV7-9
clone size: few
CDR3 length: 16
J gene: TRBJ2-5
CDR3 DNA: TGTGCCAGCAGCCCAGGGGGGACAGGGGTCCAAGAGACCCAGTACTTC
CDR3 protein: CASSPGGTGVQETQYF

D gene: -
V gene: TRBV15
clone size: -
CDR3 length: 17
J gene: TRBJ2-1
CDR3 DNA: TGTGCCACCAGCAGAGCCCTCGGACTGCCTTCTGAAGTAGTGCAGTTCTTC
CDR3 protein: CATSRALGLPSEVVQFF

D gene: TRBD2
V gene: TRBV4-2
clone size: many
CDR3 length: 14
J gene: TRBJ2-5
CDR3 DNA: TGTGCCAGCAGCCAAGGCGGGGGCCAAGAGACCCAGTACTTC
CDR3 protein: CASSQGGGQETQYF

D gene: TRBD1
V gene: TRBV20-1
clone size: -
CDR3 length: 12
J gene: TRBJ1-2
CDR3 DNA: TGCAGTGCCCACAGGGGAAACTATGGCTACACCTTC
CDR3 protein: CSAHRGNYGYTF

D gene: -
V gene: TRBV15
clone size: -
CDR3 length: 12
J gene: TRBJ1-1
CDR3 DNA: TGTGCCACCAGCAGGCCGGGATTTGAAGCTTTCTTT
CDR3 protein: CATSRPGFEAFF

D gene: -
V gene: TRBV4-3
clone size: many
CDR3 length: 14
J gene: TRBJ1-1
CDR3 DNA: TGCGCCAGCAGCCAAGGAAGATGGAACACTGAAGCTTTCTTT
CDR3 protein: CASSQGRWNTEAFF

D gene: TRBD1
V gene: TRBV15
clone size: few
CDR3 length: 13
J gene: TRBJ1-5
CDR3 DNA: TGTGCCACCAGCTGGCAGGGGGATATGCCCCAGCATTTT
CDR3 protein: CATSWQGDMPQHF

D gene: -
V gene: TRBV2
clone size: few
CDR3 length: 14
J gene: TRBJ2-5
CDR3 DNA: TGTGCCAGCAGTTCCAGGGGCCACCAAGAGACCCAGTACTTC
CDR3 protein: CASSSRGHQETQYF

D gene: -
V gene: TRBV12-3/TRBV12-4
clone size: many
CDR3 length: 14
J gene: TRBJ2-7
CDR3 DNA: TGTGCCAGCATGAACCGGGAGAGCTCCTACGAGCAGTACTTC
CDR3 protein: CASMNRESSYEQYF

D gene: -
V gene: TRBV4-1
clone size: -
CDR3 length: 17
J gene: TRBJ2-1
CDR3 DNA: TGCGCCAGCAGCCAAGAATTTGGGCAGGGACCATTCAATGAGCAGTTCTTC
CDR3 protein: CASSQEFGQGPFNEQFF

D gene: TRBD2
V gene: TRBV3-1
clone size: -
CDR3 length: 18
J gene: TRBJ2-6
CDR3 DNA: TGTGCCAGCAGCCCTACTTTGGGAGGGGCGGGGGGGGCCAACGTCCTGACTTTC
CDR3 protein: CASSPTLGGAGGANVLTF

D gene: -
V gene: TRBV4-1
clone size: few
CDR3 length: 14
J gene: TRBJ2-7
CDR3 DNA: TGCGCCAGCAGCCAGGGCACCAGCTCCTACGAGCAGTACTTC
CDR3 protein: CASSQGTSSYEQYF